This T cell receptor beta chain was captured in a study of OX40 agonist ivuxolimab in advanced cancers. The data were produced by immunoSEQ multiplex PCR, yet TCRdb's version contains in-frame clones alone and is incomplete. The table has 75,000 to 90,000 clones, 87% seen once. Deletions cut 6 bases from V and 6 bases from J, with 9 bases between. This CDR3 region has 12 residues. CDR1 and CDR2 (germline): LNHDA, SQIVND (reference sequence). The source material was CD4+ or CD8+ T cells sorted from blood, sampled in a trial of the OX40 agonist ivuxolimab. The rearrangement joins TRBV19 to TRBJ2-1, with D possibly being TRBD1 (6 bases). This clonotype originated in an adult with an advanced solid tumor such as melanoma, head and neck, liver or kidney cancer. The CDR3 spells CASSDRPNEQFF. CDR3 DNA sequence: TGTGCCAGTAGCGACAGGCCCAATGAGCAGTTCTTC.